A single sample gave rise to the 29 T cell receptor beta chains below, sequenced in a study of stem cell transplantation in POMP-related autoinflammatory disease. Sequenced by immunoSEQ multiplex PCR; TCRdb stores in-frame clones only, minus some. The table lists roughly 28,000 clones, approximately 78% of them singletons. The source material was CD4+ T cells from PBMCs, sampled before stem cell transplantation. These receptors were obtained from a human donor with POMP-related autoinflammation and immune dysregulation (PRAID).

The V call is TRBV28, the J call TRBJ2-3, with 7 bases aligning to TRBD1. Germline CDR1 MDHEN, CDR2 SYDVKM. Germline trimming cut 2 bases from V and 3 bases from J; bases unmatched to any gene: 5. The CDR3 has 15 residues. CDR3 nucleotides: TGTGCCAGCAGTTTAATCCAGGGACAGACAGATACGCAGTATTTT. Amino acid sequence: CASSLIQGQTDTQYF.

The V and J genes are TRBV5-6 and TRBJ1-2; maybe TRBD1 (6 bases). V lost 2 bases, J lost 5 bases, and 13 bases lay in between. The CDR3 sequence is 14 residues long. The V gene's germline CDR1 is SGHDT and CDR2 YYEEEE. CDR3 protein: CASSFDRIGYGYTF. The CDR3, as DNA: TGTGCCAGCAGCTTTGACAGGATTGGATATGGCTACACCTTC.

V usage is TRBV25-1 and J usage is TRBJ2-7; D remains ambiguous. V was clipped by 5 bases and J by 3 bases, with 11 bases between them. Germline-derived CDR1 and CDR2 are MGHDK and SYGVNS. This CDR3 region has 13 residues. CDR3 bases: TGTGCCAGCAGTATGTTTGGGCGCTACGAGCAGTACTTC. Encoded protein: CASSMFGRYEQYF.

Only a few counts were recorded for this clone. V and J are TRBV11-2 and TRBJ2-7; 7 bases align to TRBD1. The junction had 7 bases not matched to a gene; V was cut back by 5 bases and J by 3 bases. This CDR3 contains 14 residues. The V gene's germline CDR1 is SGHAT and CDR2 FQNNGV. The CDR3 DNA follows: TGTGCCAGCAGCCTACAGGGGCTTGACTACGAGCAGTACTTC. It translates to CASSLQGLDYEQYF. Full variable domain (remainder filled in from reference TRBV11-2 and TRBJ2-7): EAGVAQSPRYKIIEKRQSVAFWCNPISGHATLYWYQQILGQGPKLLIQFQNNGVVDDSQLPKDRFSAERLKGVDSTLKIQPAKLEDSAVYLCASSLQGLDYEQYFGPGTRLTVT.

The chain has TRBV6-6 and TRBJ1-1; a weak D match, TRBD1 (5 bases). CDR3 size: 12 residues. V gave up 7 bases and J gave up 3 bases, with 9 bases separating them. CDR1 MNHNY and CDR2 SVGAGI come from the germline V gene (reference sequence). The CDR3 DNA reads as TGTGCCAGCACGGGGGAGCACACTGAAGCTTTCTTT. Protein: CASTGEHTEAFF.

The rearrangement uses TRBV20-1 and TRBJ1-2; D is unclear. Germline lookup yields CDR1 DFQATT and CDR2 SNEGSKA (reference sequence). This CDR3 region has 10 residues. V was shortened by 3 bases and J by 8 bases, with 7 bases between the two germline ends. CDR3 loop: CSARGEGYTF. DNA for the CDR3: TGCAGTGCTAGGGGTGAAGGCTACACCTTC.

J is TRBJ1-1 and V is TRBV4-1, with TRBD1 as a possible D gene (6 bases). V shed 2 bases and J shed 0 bases, with 10 bases lying between them. This CDR3 is built from 15 residues. CDR1 and CDR2 (germline): MGHRA, YSYEKL. CDR3 DNA: TGCGCCAGCAGCCAACCACAGGGATTGAACACTGAAGCTTTCTTT. Its protein product is CASSQPQGLNTEAFF.

The V gene is TRBV28, the J gene TRBJ2-7; D is possibly TRBD1 (8 bases). V lost 10 bases to trimming and J lost 7 bases, with 20 bases between them. This CDR3 is 13 amino acids long. Germline V CDR1 and CDR2: MDHEN, SYDVKM. The CDR3, as DNA: TGTGCCACCACCTACAGGGGGGGGATTGAGCAGTACTTC. This gives the protein CATTYRGGIEQYF.

This clone was recorded a few times. The chain links TRBV30 to TRBJ1-3, with D uncertain. The length of the CDR3 is 13 residues. Germline assignment: CDR1 GTSNPN and CDR2 SVGIG (reference sequence). V lost 0 bases, J lost 4 bases, and 7 bases lay in between. CDR3 in amino acids: CAWSVNGGNTIYF. The CDR3 region has the DNA TGTGCCTGGAGTGTGAACGGAGGAAACACCATATATTTT.

This clone has more than one count but fewer than ten. The chain links TRBV10-3 to TRBJ2-1; maybe TRBD1 (6 bases). CDR3 length: 14 residues. Germline loops: CDR1 ENHRY, CDR2 SYGVKD. The V and J ends lost 6 bases and 9 bases respectively, with 18 bases between them. In DNA, the CDR3 is TGTGCCATCAGGTCCGGACGACAGGATAGTGAGCAGTTCTTC. Translating it yields CAIRSGRQDSEQFF.

V is TRBV5-6 and J is TRBJ1-2, with 7 bases lining up with TRBD1. J lost 4 bases, V lost 0 bases, and 9 bases had no gene match. Germline values: CDR1 SGHDT, CDR2 YYEEEE. The CDR3 contains 16 residues. For the CDR3, the DNA is TGTGCCAGCAGCTTGGGCGGCGTCGACAGGGCCTATGGCTACACCTTC. Protein sequence: CASSLGGVDRAYGYTF.

The rearrangement links TRBV7-9 to TRBJ2-2, with 8 nucleotides matching TRBD1. The CDR3 sequence is 17 residues long. Germline CDR1 and CDR2: SEHNR and FQNEAQ (reference sequence). V trimming: 1 base; J trimming: 5 bases; junction bases outside the gene matches: 9. This CDR3 reads CASSLGAQGAITGELFF. Here the CDR3 DNA reads TGTGCCAGCAGCTTAGGTGCGCAGGGGGCAATTACCGGGGAGCTGTTTTTT.

In its sample, this clone was seen once. The chain has TRBV10-1 and TRBJ1-1, with D unresolved. Germline V gives CDR1 WNHNN, CDR2 SYGVQD (reference sequence). This CDR3 spans 15 amino acids. The V end was cut by 0 bases, the J end by 1 base, with 9 bases between. Written as DNA, the CDR3 is TGCGCCAGCAGTGAGTCGGCAGGCCGGAACACTGAAGCTTTCTTT. It translates to CASSESAGRNTEAFF.

This chain connects TRBV19 to TRBJ2-4; 10 bases fit TRBD2. The germline gives CDR1 LNHDA, CDR2 SQIVND (reference sequence). The CDR3 runs 17 residues. The V and J ends lost 3 bases and 5 bases, in that order; junction bases with no gene match: 10. The CDR3 DNA follows: TGTGCCAGTAGTATCGCGTCTAGCGGGAGCGGGGAAAACATTCAGTACTTC. Amino acids: CASSIASSGSGENIQYF.

The V gene is TRBV4-1, the J gene TRBJ2-3; D call uncertain. With 1 base removed from V and 6 bases from J, the gap between germline ends came to 14 bases. The germline V gene has CDR1 MGHRA and CDR2 YSYEKL. CDR3 length: 15 amino acids. CDR3 region: CASSQGTFSRDTQYF. The CDR3 DNA reads TGCGCCAGCAGCCAAGGGACCTTTAGTCGGGATACGCAGTATTTT.

V gene TRBV30 combines with J gene TRBJ2-3, with 7 bases that match TRBD1. The CDR3 sequence is 14 residues long. V lost 2 bases and J lost 5; bases outside the gene matches: 7. Germline assignment: CDR1 GTSNPN and CDR2 SVGIG (reference sequence). The CDR3 DNA sequence: TGTGCCTGGAGTCGGGACAGCGACCAAGATACGCAGTATTTT. It translates to CAWSRDSDQDTQYF.

The chain links TRBV7-3 to TRBJ2-6, with D hard to call. Trimming stripped 2 bases from V and 0 bases from J, with 5 bases between. CDR1 and CDR2 from the germline V gene are SGHTA and FQGTGA. CDR3 length: 15 amino acids. The CDR3 region has the DNA TGTGCCAGCAGCTTAGAGGCCTCTGGGGCCAACGTCCTGACTTTC. The encoded protein is CASSLEASGANVLTF.

The chain has TRBV6-1 and TRBJ2-3; D gene ambiguous. Trimming took off 2 bases at V and 3 bases at J, with 15 bases between the two ends. The CDR3 length is 16 residues. Per the germline V gene, CDR1 is MNHNS and CDR2 is SASEGT. This CDR3 is CASSENTRVPTDTQYF. CDR3 coding DNA: TGTGCCAGCAGTGAAAATACCCGAGTCCCTACAGATACGCAGTATTTT.

The chain has TRBV15 and TRBJ1-5; D is unclear. CDR1 and CDR2 (germline): LNHNV, YYDKDF (reference sequence). V was cut by 0 bases and J by 5 bases, with 5 bases left in between. The CDR3 sequence is 13 residues long. The CDR3: CATSRDVDQPQHF. CDR3 coding DNA: TGTGCCACCAGCAGAGATGTCGATCAGCCCCAGCATTTT.

V is TRBV27 and J is TRBJ2-6; D perhaps matches TRBD1 (5 bases). This CDR3 contains 15 residues. Trimming cost V 5 bases and J 0 bases, with 8 bases left between them. CDR1 MNHEY and CDR2 SMNVEV come from the germline V gene (reference sequence). In DNA form, the CDR3 reads TGTGCCAGCAGTCGACAGTACTCTGGGGCCAACGTCCTGACTTTC. As protein: CASSRQYSGANVLTF.

This chain links TRBV7-9 with TRBJ1-1, with 7 bases matching TRBD1. The CDR3 loop spans 13 amino acids. Germline assignment: CDR1 SEHNR and CDR2 FQNEAQ (reference sequence). Trimming removed 6 bases from V and 6 bases from J; junction bases left unmatched: 7. In DNA, the CDR3 is TGTGCCAGCAGAGACAGGGTTCTGGCTGAAGCTTTCTTT. Amino acids: CASRDRVLAEAFF.

The V gene is TRBV6-1, the J gene TRBJ1-1; D not certain. CDR1 and CDR2 (germline): MNHNS, SASEGT. This CDR3 has 14 residues. Trimming took 4 bases from V and 5 from J, leaving 14 bases between them. The CDR3 nucleotides read TGTGCCAGCAGTGTGTCCGCTCGTCGAACTGAAGCTTTCTTT. This codes for CASSVSARRTEAFF.

The rearrangement links TRBV10-3 to TRBJ2-1, with D perhaps TRBD1 (5 bases). Trimming removed 3 bases at V and 5 bases at J, with 11 bases between. CDR1 and CDR2 from the germline V gene are ENHRY and SYGVKD. The CDR3 has 14 residues. CDR3 bases: TGTGCCATCAGTGAAGGCAGGGTCGACAATGAGCAGTTCTTC. Translated, it gives CAISEGRVDNEQFF.

The chain carries TRBV28 and TRBJ1-3; D is unclear. CDR1 is MDHEN and CDR2 is SYDVKM in the germline V gene. Trimming pared 4 bases from V and 1 base from J, leaving 14 bases between. The CDR3 totals 16 residues. The CDR3 region is CASSSPEWRSGNTIYF. The CDR3 nucleotides read TGTGCCAGCAGTTCGCCCGAGTGGCGGTCTGGAAACACCATATATTTT.

The chain recombines TRBV7-2 with TRBJ1-2; no clear D. V was clipped by 5 bases and J by 0 bases, with 13 bases between them. Germline loops: CDR1 SGHTA, CDR2 FQGNSA. The CDR3 has 15 residues. CDR3 DNA: TGTGCCAGCAGCCCCGGACTGGCCACTAACTATGGCTACACCTTC. Its translation is CASSPGLATNYGYTF. Complete variable domain (other parts from reference TRBV7-2 and TRBJ1-2): GAGVSQSPSNKVTEKGKDVELRCDPISGHTALYWYRQSLGQGLEFLIYFQGNSAPDKSGLPSDRFSAERTGGSVSTLTIQRTQQEDSAVYLCASSPGLATNYGYTFGSGTRLTVV.

The rearrangement links TRBV5-1 to TRBJ2-3; D unclear. CDR1 is SGHRS and CDR2 is YFSETQ in the germline V gene. The length of the CDR3 is 13 residues. Trimming left V 2 bases short and J 4 bases short, with 8 bases between. CDR3 DNA sequence: TGCGCCAGCAGCTTTAGGGCCCCAGATACGCAGTATTTT. This translates into CASSFRAPDTQYF.

V and J are TRBV10-3 and TRBJ1-1; D remains unclear. The CDR3 runs 12 residues. Trimming cost V 4 bases and J 2 bases, with 5 bases left between them. The germline CDR1 and CDR2 sequences are ENHRY and SYGVKD. CDR3 amino acids: CAISGANTEAFF. CDR3 coding DNA: TGTGCCATCAGTGGGGCCAACACTGAAGCTTTCTTT.

The chain links TRBV29-1 to TRBJ2-7; 7 bases map to TRBD2. This CDR3 spans 14 amino acids. V gave up 4 bases and J gave up 5 bases; unmatched junction bases: 11. CDR1 and CDR2 (germline): SQVTM, ANQGSEA. This CDR3 is CSVGPGGGLDEQYF. The CDR3 DNA follows: TGCAGCGTTGGCCCCGGGGGAGGGTTGGACGAGCAGTACTTC.

The chain joins TRBV28 to TRBJ1-5; no reliable D call. This CDR3 has 13 residues. V was clipped by 6 bases and J by 0 bases, with 6 bases between them. Germline V gene data show CDR1 as MDHEN and CDR2 as SYDVKM. CDR3: CASRTYSNQPQHF. CDR3 nucleotide sequence: TGTGCCAGCAGGACGTATAGCAATCAGCCCCAGCATTTT. The full variable domain, its missing parts supplied by reference TRBV28 and TRBJ1-5, is DVKVTQSSRYLVKRTGEKVFLECVQDMDHENMFWYRQDPGLGLRLIYFSYDVKMKEKGDIPEGYSVSREKKERFSLILESASTNQTSMYLCASRTYSNQPQHFGDGTRLSIL.